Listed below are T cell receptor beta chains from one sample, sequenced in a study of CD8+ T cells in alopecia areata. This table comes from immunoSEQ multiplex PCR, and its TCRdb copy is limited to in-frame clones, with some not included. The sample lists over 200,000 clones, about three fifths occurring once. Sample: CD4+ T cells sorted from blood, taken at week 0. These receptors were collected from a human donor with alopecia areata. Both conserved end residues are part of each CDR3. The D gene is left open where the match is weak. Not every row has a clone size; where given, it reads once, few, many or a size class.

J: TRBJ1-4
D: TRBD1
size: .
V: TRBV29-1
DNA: TGCAGCGTTGCAACCGGGACAGGGGAAAAACTGTTTTTT
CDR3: CSVATGTGEKLFF

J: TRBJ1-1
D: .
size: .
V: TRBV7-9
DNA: TGTGCCAGCAGCTTAGGTAGGGGTAACACTGAAGCTTTCTTT
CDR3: CASSLGRGNTEAFF

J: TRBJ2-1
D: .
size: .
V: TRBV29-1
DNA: TGCAGCGTTGCTGGCCTATTTTACAATGAGCAGTTCTTC
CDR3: CSVAGLFYNEQFF

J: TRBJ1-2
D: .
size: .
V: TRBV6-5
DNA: TGTGCCAGCAGTTATTTGGGGACGTATGGCTACACCTTC
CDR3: CASSYLGTYGYTF

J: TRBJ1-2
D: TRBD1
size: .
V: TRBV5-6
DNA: TGTGCCAGCAGCTCGGGACAGGGGTCAAACTATGGCTACACCTTC
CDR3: CASSSGQGSNYGYTF

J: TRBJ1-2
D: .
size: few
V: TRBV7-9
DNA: TGTGCCAGCAGCCCCCTGTCGGGCTACACCTTC
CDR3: CASSPLSGYTF

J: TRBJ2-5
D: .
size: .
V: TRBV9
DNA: TGTGCCAGCAGCGCCGGGGGCCCAGCCTCCGCCGAGACCCAGTACTTC
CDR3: CASSAGGPASAETQYF

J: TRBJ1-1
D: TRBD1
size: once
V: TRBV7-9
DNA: TGTGCCAGCAGCCCCAAAGACAGGGGCATCAACACTGAAGCTTTCTTT
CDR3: CASSPKDRGINTEAFF

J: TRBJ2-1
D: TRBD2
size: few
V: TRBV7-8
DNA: TGTGCCAGCAGCTTCCCGACTAGCGGGGGGCCCAGGGATGAGCAGTTCTTC
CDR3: CASSFPTSGGPRDEQFF

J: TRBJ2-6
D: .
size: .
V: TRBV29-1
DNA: TGCAGCGCTGGTCCCTCTGGGGCCAACGTCCTGACTTTC
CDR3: CSAGPSGANVLTF

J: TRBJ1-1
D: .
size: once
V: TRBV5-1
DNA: TGCGCCAGCAGCGCGGCAGGGGTTGGAAAAGCTTTCTTT
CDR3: CASSAAGVGKAFF

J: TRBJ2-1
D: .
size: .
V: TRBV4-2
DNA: TGTGCCAGCGGGGGTGGGGCATACAATGAGCAGTTCTTC
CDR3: CASGGGAYNEQFF

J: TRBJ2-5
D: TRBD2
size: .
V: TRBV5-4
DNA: TGTGCCAGCAGCCCTGGGCCGGGACTAGCGGGGGATCAAGAGACCCAGTACTTC
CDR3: CASSPGPGLAGDQETQYF

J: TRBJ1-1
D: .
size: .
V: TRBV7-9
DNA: TGTGCCAGCAGCTTATACACTGAAGCTTTCTTT
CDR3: CASSLYTEAFF

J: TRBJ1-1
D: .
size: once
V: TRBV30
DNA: TGTGCCTGGAGTGGGGCAGGGAAAGCTTTCTTT
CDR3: CAWSGAGKAFF

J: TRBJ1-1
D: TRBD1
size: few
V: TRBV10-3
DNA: TGTGCCATCAGCCAAGGACAGGGGAATACTGAAGCTTTCTTT
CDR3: CAISQGQGNTEAFF

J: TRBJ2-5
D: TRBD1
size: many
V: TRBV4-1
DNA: TGCGCCAGCAGCCGACTACAGGGGTTCGACGAGACCCAGTACTTC
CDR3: CASSRLQGFDETQYF

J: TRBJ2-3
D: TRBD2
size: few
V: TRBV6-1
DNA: TGTGCCAGCAGTCCCGGGACTAGCGGTTCTAATACGCAGTATTTT
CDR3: CASSPGTSGSNTQYF

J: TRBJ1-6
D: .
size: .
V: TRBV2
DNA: TGTGCCAGCAGCGGGGGACTCAGGAAGGGCAATTCACCCCTCCACTTT
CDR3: CASSGGLRKGNSPLHF

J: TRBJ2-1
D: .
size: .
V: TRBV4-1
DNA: TGCGCCAGCAGCCTGACTAGTTTCAATGAGCAGTTCTTC
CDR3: CASSLTSFNEQFF

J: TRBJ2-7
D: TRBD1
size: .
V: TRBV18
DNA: TGTGCCAGCTCGGGGGACAGAAGCTCCTACGAGCAGTACTTC
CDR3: CASSGDRSSYEQYF

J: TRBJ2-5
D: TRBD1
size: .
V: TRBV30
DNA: TGTGCCTGGAGACGGACAGGACATATCCAAGAGACCCAGTACTTC
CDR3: CAWRRTGHIQETQYF

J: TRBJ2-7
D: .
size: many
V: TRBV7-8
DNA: TGTGCCAGCAGTCAAGGAGACTTCTCCTACGAGCAGTACTTC
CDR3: CASSQGDFSYEQYF

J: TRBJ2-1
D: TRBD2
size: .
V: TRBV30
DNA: TGTGCCTGGAGCGTAGGGACTAGCGGGTCTACCTACAATGAGCAGTTCTTC
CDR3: CAWSVGTSGSTYNEQFF

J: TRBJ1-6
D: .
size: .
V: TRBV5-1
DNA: TGCGCCAGCAGCTTAAATCAGGGTTTTTCACCCCTCCACTTT
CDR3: CASSLNQGFSPLHF

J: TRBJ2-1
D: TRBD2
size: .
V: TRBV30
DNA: TGTGCCTGGAGAGGCGGGACTAGCTCCTACAATGAGCAGTTCTTC
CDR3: CAWRGGTSSYNEQFF

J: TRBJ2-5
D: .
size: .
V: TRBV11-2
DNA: TGTGCCAGCAGCTTTGAAGGGAGACAAGAGACCCAGTACTTC
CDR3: CASSFEGRQETQYF

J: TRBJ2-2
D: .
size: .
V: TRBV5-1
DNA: TGCGCCAGCAGCTTGGGACGGCCGAACACCGGGGAGCTGTTTTTT
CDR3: CASSLGRPNTGELFF

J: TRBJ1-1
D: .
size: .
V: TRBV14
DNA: TGTGCCAGCAGCCAAGCAGGGATGAACACTGAAGCTTTCTTT
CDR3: CASSQAGMNTEAFF

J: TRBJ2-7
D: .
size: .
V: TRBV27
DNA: TGTGCCAGCAGTCCCCCCGGCTCGATCTACGAGCAGTACTTC
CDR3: CASSPPGSIYEQYF

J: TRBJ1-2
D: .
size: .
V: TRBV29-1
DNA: TGCAGCGTTGAGATGCGACAGGACCCCAACTATGGCTACACCTTC
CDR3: CSVEMRQDPNYGYTF